The rows below give T cell receptor beta chains drawn from one sample of a study of blood T cell repertoires in COVID-19. Measured with immunoSEQ multiplex PCR; TCRdb has only the in-frame clones, and not every one. The sample holds about 200,000 clones; 80% are singletons and the top ten take approximately 6.9%. What was sequenced was peripheral blood. The receptors originated from a man in his sixties with acute or convalescent COVID-19. CDR3s include the opening cysteine and the closing phenylalanine or tryptophan. D genes are given only for firm matches. Only some rows state a clone size, as once, few, many or a class for expanded clones.

>few|TRBJ2-1|TRBV28|.|14
CASRDGIPGNEQFF
TGTGCCAGCAGGGACGGGATTCCGGGTAATGAGCAGTTCTTC
>.|TRBJ2-4|TRBV19|.|16
CASSKTGTWAKNIQYF
TGTGCCAGTAGTAAAACCGGGACTTGGGCCAAAAACATTCAGTACTTC
>.|TRBJ2-1|TRBV30|.|14
CAWGRDTPNNEQFF
TGTGCCTGGGGGAGGGACACCCCCAACAATGAGCAGTTCTTC
>.|TRBJ1-2|TRBV18|.|13
CASSPLDEGGYTF
TGTGCCAGCTCACCACTTGATGAGGGCGGCTACACCTTC
>few|TRBJ1-5|TRBV20-1|TRBD1|15
CSASPTTGGDQPQHF
TGCAGTGCTAGTCCAACTACAGGGGGCGATCAGCCCCAGCATTTT
>.|TRBJ2-7|TRBV11-2|.|13
CASSLVSRDEQYF
TGTGCCAGCAGCTTAGTCTCCAGGGACGAGCAGTACTTC
>.|TRBJ2-3|TRBV24-1|.|16
CATSDPQGWGTDTQYF
TGTGCCACCAGTGATCCACAGGGATGGGGCACAGATACGCAGTATTTT
>.|TRBJ2-1|TRBV10-3|TRBD2|15
CATHRTSGLYNEQFF
TGTGCCACCCACCGGACTAGCGGGCTTTACAATGAGCAGTTCTTC
>.|TRBJ1-5|TRBV20-1|TRBD1|18
CSASPRDRGARRNQPQHF
TGCAGTGCTAGTCCCCGGGACAGGGGAGCAAGACGCAATCAGCCCCAGCATTTT
>.|TRBJ2-1|TRBV29-1|TRBD2|13
CSVDRLAANEQFF
TGCAGCGTTGACAGACTAGCGGCGAATGAGCAGTTCTTC
>once|TRBJ1-3|TRBV24-1|.|14
CATSDPSPGNTIYF
TGTGCCACCAGTGATCCCTCCCCTGGAAACACCATATATTTT
>.|TRBJ2-7|TRBV2|TRBD1|14
CASRAGTAAYEQYF
TGTGCCAGCAGGGCCGGGACAGCAGCCTACGAGCAGTACTTC
>.|TRBJ2-1|TRBV19|.|13
CASSIVGQKEQFF
TGTGCCAGTAGTATAGTGGGGCAGAAGGAGCAGTTCTTC
>.|TRBJ1-2|TRBV4-3|.|16
CASSQDYAGANYGYTF
TGCGCCAGCAGCCAAGATTACGCGGGGGCCAACTATGGCTACACCTTC
>few|TRBJ2-1|TRBV7-3|TRBD2|15
CASSLTSGRYNEQFF
TGTGCCAGCAGTCTGACTAGCGGGAGGTACAATGAGCAGTTCTTC
>.|TRBJ2-3|TRBV6-4|TRBD2|16
CASSPLAGGRTDTQYF
TGTGCCAGTTCGCCCTTAGCGGGAGGAAGGACAGATACGCAGTATTTT
>once|TRBJ2-1|TRBV10-3|TRBD2|17
CAISEPAGTSSYNEQFF
TGTGCCATCAGTGAACCAGCGGGGACGAGCTCCTACAATGAGCAGTTCTTC
>.|TRBJ2-7|TRBV13|.|15
CASSLGSGRSYEQYF
TGTGCCAGCAGCTTAGGATCAGGGCGATCCTACGAGCAGTACTTC
>.|TRBJ2-3|TRBV28|TRBD1|18
CASSWSASGQGDPDTQYF
TGTGCCAGCAGTTGGTCGGCCTCGGGACAGGGGGACCCAGATACGCAGTATTTT
>.|TRBJ2-3|TRBV20-1|.|11
CSARLIDTQYF
TGCAGTGCTAGATTAATAGATACGCAGTATTTT
>.|TRBJ1-6|TRBV5-1|.|15
CASSLGAGGDSPLHF
TGCGCCAGCAGCTTGGGCGCCGGGGGAGATTCACCCCTCCACTTT
>.|TRBJ2-3|TRBV6-6|TRBD1|16
CASSKDPGQRTDTQYF
TGTGCCAGCAGCAAAGACCCGGGACAGCGCACAGATACGCAGTATTTT
>.|TRBJ2-5|TRBV7-9|.|14
CASSADSTQETQYF
TGTGCCAGCAGCGCTGACAGTACCCAAGAGACCCAGTACTTC
>.|TRBJ1-2|TRBV10-3|TRBD1|14
CAISDEGAYYGYTF
TGTGCCATCAGTGACGAGGGGGCGTACTATGGCTACACCTTC
>.|TRBJ1-1|TRBV3-1/TRBV3-2|TRBD1|14
CASSQDRGRTEAFF
TGTGCCAGCAGCCAAGACAGGGGGCGGACTGAAGCTTTCTTT
>.|TRBJ1-5|TRBV19|.|15
CASKTGLSGNQPQHF
TGTGCCAGTAAAACAGGGTTATCGGGCAATCAGCCCCAGCATTTT
>.|TRBJ1-2|TRBV25-1|.|13
CASSDTGIYGYTF
TGTGCCAGCAGTGACACCGGGATTTATGGCTACACCTTC
>.|TRBJ2-1|TRBV30|TRBD2|15
CAWARSRGDYNEQFF
TGTGCCTGGGCACGTTCACGGGGGGACTACAATGAGCAGTTCTTC
>.|TRBJ2-7|TRBV4-2|.|14
CASSQDQAAYEQYF
TGTGCCAGCAGCCAAGATCAAGCGGCCTACGAGCAGTACTTC
>.|TRBJ2-3|TRBV6-1|TRBD2|17
CASSEGLAGMSTDTQYF
TGTGCCAGCAGTGAAGGGTTAGCGGGGATGAGCACAGATACGCAGTATTTT
>.|TRBJ1-1|TRBV19|.|13
CASSKGMNTEAFF
TGTGCCAGTAGTAAGGGGATGAACACTGAAGCTTTCTTT
>.|TRBJ1-2|TRBV10-3|.|11
CAISEVNGYTF
TGTGCCATCAGTGAGGTTAATGGCTACACCTTC
>.|TRBJ2-3|TRBV7-9|TRBD2|16
CASSLGREHGTDTQYF
TGTGCCAGCAGCTTAGGGCGGGAGCACGGGACAGATACGCAGTATTTT
>.|TRBJ2-7|TRBV18|TRBD2|14
CASSPTSGIGEQYF
TGTGCCAGCTCACCGACTAGCGGGATAGGCGAGCAGTACTTC
>.|TRBJ1-5|TRBV7-2|TRBD1|15
CASSLRTGSYQPQHF
TGTGCCAGCAGCTTAAGGACAGGGTCCTACCAGCCCCAGCATTTT
>once|TRBJ1-3|TRBV11-2|.|17
CASSRDYRDSGGNTIYF
TGTGCCAGCAGCCGAGACTACAGGGATTCAGGCGGAAACACCATATATTTT
>.|TRBJ2-1|TRBV1|.|14
CTRIGGTLPNEQFF
TGCACCCGAATAGGAGGGACGCTTCCTAATGAGCAGTTCTTC
>.|TRBJ2-1|TRBV27|TRBD2|20
CASSLSLGLAGTRSYNEQFF
TGTGCCAGCAGTTTATCGTTGGGACTAGCGGGGACCCGCTCCTACAATGAGCAGTTCTTC
>.|TRBJ2-1|TRBV11-2|TRBD2|15
CASSVPGLQYNEQFF
TGTGCCAGCAGCGTACCGGGACTACAGTACAATGAGCAGTTCTTC
>.|TRBJ1-1|TRBV12-3/TRBV12-4|.|13
CASSTYEGAEAFF
TGTGCCAGCAGCACTTATGAGGGAGCTGAAGCTTTCTTT
>.|TRBJ1-2|TRBV6-2/TRBV6-3|TRBD1|14
CASSYSTGGRGYTF
TGTGCCAGCAGTTACTCGACAGGGGGACGCGGCTACACCTTC
>.|TRBJ2-3|TRBV3-1/TRBV3-2|.|15
CASSQGGQFADTQYF
TGTGCCAGCAGCCAAGGTGGGCAGTTCGCAGATACGCAGTATTTT
>.|TRBJ1-2|TRBV19|.|13
CASSITGSYGYTF
TGTGCCAGTAGTATCACAGGGAGCTATGGCTACACCTTC
>many|TRBJ1-5|TRBV2|.|14
CASREAGTNQPQHF
TGTGCCAGCAGGGAGGCGGGGACCAATCAGCCCCAGCATTTT
>.|TRBJ1-1|TRBV7-2|TRBD1|14
CASSLETGGGEAFF
TGTGCCAGCAGCCTTGAGACAGGGGGCGGTGAAGCTTTCTTT
>.|TRBJ1-5|TRBV30|TRBD1|16
CAWSSTRQGVTQPQHF
TGTGCCTGGAGTTCCACCAGACAGGGTGTGACTCAGCCCCAGCATTTT
>.|TRBJ2-7|TRBV4-1|TRBD1|15
CASSTTGTAYYEQYF
TGCGCCAGCAGCACTACCGGGACAGCTTACTACGAGCAGTACTTC
>.|TRBJ1-1|TRBV3-1/TRBV3-2|.|13
CASSQAHNTEAFF
TGTGCCAGCAGCCAGGCTCATAACACTGAAGCTTTCTTT
>.|TRBJ1-1|TRBV3-1/TRBV3-2|.|19
CASSQDWSRREGLRTEAFF
TGTGCCAGCAGCCAAGATTGGAGCCGGAGGGAGGGACTGAGGACTGAAGCTTTCTTT
>few|TRBJ1-2|TRBV19|.|14
CASSMTEGNYGYTF
TGTGCCAGTAGTATGACTGAGGGTAACTATGGCTACACCTTC
>.|TRBJ1-1|TRBV13|.|13
CASSPSGDTEAFF
TGTGCCAGCAGCCCATCAGGGGACACTGAAGCTTTCTTT